Below are 23 T cell receptor beta chains sequenced from a single sample in a study of early T cells in non-severe SARS-CoV-2 infection. One entry per CDR3 protein, called by TCRdb with MiXCR from the 5' RACE reads. The repertoire includes about 66,000 distinct CDR3 sequences, less than 15% of them detected once, and roughly 8.3% sits in the top ten. Sequences were obtained from whole blood. These receptor sequences come from an adult who was a healthcare worker with PCR-confirmed SARS-CoV-2 infection or an uninfected control (not recorded which).

This clonotype was counted many times. The rearrangement joins TRBV28 to TRBJ2-7, with 7 bases matching TRBD2. V lost 10 bases to trimming and J lost 2 bases; unmatched junction nucleotides: 8. This CDR3 spans 13 amino acids. In germline, CDR1 is MDHEN, CDR2 SYDVKM. The CDR3 DNA is TGTGCCACCTACGGCGGGGGAACCTACGAGCAGTACTTC. This encodes CATYGGGTYEQYF.

A note on this clonotype: One end of the junction varies from germline; a read error may be responsible. The chain couples TRBV29-1 to TRBJ1-1; D gene ambiguous. Looked up from germline, CDR1 is SQVTM and CDR2 is ANQGSEA. The CDR3 runs 11 residues. The CDR3 DNA is TGCAGCGCTTACAAGAACACTGAAGTTTTCTTT. Amino acids: CSAYKNTEVFF.

The chain links TRBV6-1 to TRBJ1-5; a weak D match, TRBD1 (5 bases). Germline assignment: CDR1 MNHNS and CDR2 SASEGT. Between the trimmed V and J ends, which lost 7 bases and 3 bases, there was a span of 13 bases. This CDR3 is 14 amino acids long. The CDR3 sequence is CASNLGGFNQPQHF. The DNA of the CDR3 is TGTGCCAGCAACCTTGGGGGGTTCAATCAGCCCCAGCATTTT.

This chain uses TRBV29-1 with TRBJ2-1, with D hard to call. The length of the CDR3 is 16 residues. Trimming pared 6 bases from V and 0 bases from J, leaving 18 bases between. The germline gives CDR1 SQVTM, CDR2 ANQGSEA. The CDR3 region is CSVPPPGLSSYNEQFF. CDR3 nucleotides: TGCAGCGTCCCCCCCCCAGGCCTGAGCTCCTACAATGAGCAGTTCTTC.

About this clonotype itself: This clone may be a read error of a much larger clone one base away. The chain has TRBV18 and TRBJ2-5; TRBD2 is a possible D gene (5 bases). The CDR3 is made up of 14 amino acids. In germline, CDR1 is KGHSH, CDR2 LQKENI. V was cut by 4 bases and J by 5 bases, with 14 bases left in between. The CDR3 here is CASSRQRGWETQYF. CDR3 sequence (DNA): TGTGCCAGCTCACGGCAACGAGGGTGGGAGACCCAGTACTTC.

There are a few counts of this clonotype. The V call is TRBV11-2, the J call TRBJ2-1; 11 bases match TRBD2. Germline V gene lookup returns CDR1 SGHAT and CDR2 FQNNGV. V was pared by 1 base and J by 2 bases, with 4 bases of the junction left unmatched. This CDR3 is built from 17 residues. DNA for the CDR3: TGTGCCAGCAGCTTAGTTGGACTAGCGGGTACCTACAATGAGCAGTTCTTC. Translated, it gives CASSLVGLAGTYNEQFF.

As to this clonotype: No DNA is shown, since the ends of the CDR3 on it are uncertain; the CDR3 is the one TCRdb lists. The chain's CDR3 is CASSRGTGVPSQTPGSCFF. This chain uses TRBV14 with TRBJ2-2; the D call in the table, TRBD1, was not verified against the DNA. Germline CDR1 SGHDN, CDR2 FVKESK. Termini included, the CDR3 measures 19 amino acids.

In its sample, this clonotype was seen many times. This sequence joins TRBV12-3 or TRBV12-4 and TRBJ2-3, with no clear D. The CDR3 consists of 14 residues. Trimming pared 6 bases from V and 5 bases from J, leaving 15 bases between. This chain's CDR3 is CASSLLNARDTQYF. Here the CDR3 DNA reads TGTGCCAGCAGCCTACTAAACGCAAGAGATACGCAGTATTTT.

V is TRBV28 and J is TRBJ1-1, with D uncertain. Germline assignment: CDR1 MDHEN and CDR2 SYDVKM. The CDR3 has 14 residues. V was shortened by 2 bases and J by 1 base, with 8 bases between the two germline ends. The CDR3 DNA is TGTGCCAGCAGTTTAGGGTATGGGAACACTGAAGCTTTCTTT. Protein: CASSLGYGNTEAFF.

This clonotype has only a few counts. This chain links TRBV7-8 with TRBJ1-2, with no clear D. Germline-derived CDR1 and CDR2 are SGHVS and FQNEAQ. Trimming took 1 base from V and 1 from J, leaving 7 bases between them. CDR3 size: 14 residues. CDR3 region: CASSLEDLNYGYTF. DNA for the CDR3: TGTGCCAGCAGCTTAGAAGATCTTAACTATGGCTACACCTTC.

Ten or more counts support this clonotype. V usage is TRBV11-2 and J usage is TRBJ2-1, with 8 bases identical to TRBD2. With 0 bases clipped from V and 12 bases from J, the junction kept 7 bases outside the gene matches. Germline V gene data show CDR1 as SGHAT and CDR2 as FQNNGV. The CDR3 length is 14 residues. The CDR3 DNA follows: TGTGCCAGCAGCTTAGACTCGGGGGGGTTCGGGCAGTTCTTC. It translates to CASSLDSGGFGQFF.

This sequence joins TRBV5-1 and TRBJ2-1; 10 bases map to TRBD2. The CDR3 contains 16 residues. The germline CDR1 and CDR2 sequences are SGHRS and YFSETQ. Losses at the gene ends were 4 bases for V and 6 bases for J; bases not matched to a gene: 10. CDR3 sequence: CASSRPLAGDPNEQFF. CDR3 bases: TGCGCCAGCAGCCGACCCCTAGCGGGGGATCCCAATGAGCAGTTCTTC.

J is TRBJ2-7 and V is TRBV6-5; 9 nucleotides line up with TRBD2. The V gene's germline CDR1 is MNHEY and CDR2 SVGAGI. V shed 2 bases, J shed 9 bases, and the junction held 14 bases outside the gene matches. CDR3 length: 16 amino acids. The CDR3 is CASSYPQAGGYVGQYF. Written as DNA, the CDR3 is TGTGCCAGCAGTTACCCCCAAGCGGGAGGTTACGTGGGGCAGTACTTC.

This clonotype has a count of ten or more. This chain uses TRBV20-1 with TRBJ1-2; D ambiguous. The germline V gene has CDR1 DFQATT and CDR2 SNEGSKA (reference sequence). V lost 5 bases and J lost 8, with 15 bases in between. The CDR3 covers 12 residues. As DNA, the CDR3 is TGCAGTGCTTCTCATCCACTGCGGGGCTACACCTTC. Translation gives CSASHPLRGYTF.

This chain joins TRBV5-5 and TRBJ1-1; D gene uncertain. CDR1 and CDR2 (germline): SGHKS, YYEKEE (reference sequence). The V and J ends lost 3 bases and 1 base respectively, with 7 bases between them. This CDR3 is built from 13 residues. CDR3 bases: TGTGCCAGCAGCTGGGGATCGAACACTGAAGCTTTCTTT. Translated, it gives CASSWGSNTEAFF.

In this sample, this clonotype turned up many times. This sequence joins TRBV29-1 and TRBJ2-7; 9 positions match TRBD1. Germline V gives CDR1 SQVTM, CDR2 ANQGSEA. The J segment lost 2 bases and the V segment lost 6 bases, leaving 8 bases of the junction unmatched. The CDR3 totals 14 residues. The CDR3 sequence: CSVAGDRVTYEQYF. The DNA for the CDR3 is TGCAGCGTCGCCGGGGACAGGGTTACCTACGAGCAGTACTTC.

This clonotype was recorded at least ten times. This chain uses TRBV7-3 with TRBJ2-1; TRBD2 agrees at 11 bases. Trimming took 5 bases from V and 9 from J; bases not matched to a gene: 12. The germline gives CDR1 SGHTA, CDR2 FQGTGA. The CDR3 is made up of 16 amino acids. The DNA for the CDR3 is TGTGCCAGCAGCGTGGTAGCGGGAGGGGGAATAAGTGAGCAGTTCTTC. It translates to CASSVVAGGGISEQFF.

There are a few counts of this clonotype. The CDR3 nucleotides read TGTGCCAGCAGCCAAGTCCCCCCGGGAGCGAGCGGGGAGCTGTTTTTT. It encodes CASSQVPPGASGELFF. The chain has TRBV4-2 and TRBJ2-2; perhaps TRBD2 as D (6 bases). The germline V and J ends were trimmed by 1 base and 7 bases, with 16 bases remaining between them. The germline gives CDR1 LGHNA, CDR2 YNFKEQ. The CDR3 extends over 16 amino acids.

This clonotype was counted between two and nine times. This chain connects TRBV28 to TRBJ2-5, with 8 nucleotides matching TRBD2. There are 13 residues in the CDR3. The ends lost 6 bases at V and 5 bases at J; junction bases unmatched: 5. Germline assignment: CDR1 MDHEN and CDR2 SYDVKM. CDR3 in DNA: TGTGCCAGCAGCTCCGGCGGGAGGGAGACCCAGTACTTC. Protein sequence: CASSSGGRETQYF.

The chain has TRBV6-1 and TRBJ1-5; 8 bases agree with TRBD1. This CDR3 region has 15 residues. Germline V gives CDR1 MNHNS, CDR2 SASEGT. Unmatched junction bases numbered 7, after V lost 4 bases and J lost 5 bases. This chain's CDR3 is CASSAQGARDQPQHF. The CDR3 DNA follows: TGTGCCAGCAGTGCCCAGGGGGCGCGGGATCAGCCCCAGCATTTT.

The chain combines TRBV5-1 with TRBJ2-7; a weak D match, TRBD1 (6 bases). This CDR3 has 16 residues. Trimming took off 4 bases at V and 6 bases at J, with 23 bases between the two ends. Germline lookup yields CDR1 SGHRS and CDR2 YFSETQ. CDR3 DNA: TGCGCCAGCAGCCCTCAAGGGGGACGGACCTTGGTCGAGCAGTACTTC. Translated: CASSPQGGRTLVEQYF.

CDR3 in DNA: TGTGTCAGCAGCAAAGCTCCCCCGGGAGATACGCAGTATTTT. This gives the protein CVSSKAPPGDTQYF. The V call is TRBV21-1, the J call TRBJ2-3; the table gives TRBD1 as D, unverified against the DNA. TRBV21-1 is flagged as a pseudogene. The CDR3 is 14 residues long.

In this sample, this clonotype turned up a few times. This chain joins TRBV20-1 and TRBJ2-7; D gene uncertain. The CDR3 is 12 residues long. Trimming left V 2 bases short and J 8 bases short, with 13 bases between. CDR1 DFQATT and CDR2 SNEGSKA come from the germline V gene (reference sequence). CDR3 coding DNA: TGCAGTGCTAGATCCGGACGGATCCAGCAGTACTTC. It translates to CSARSGRIQQYF.